The clone carrying this T cell receptor (beta chain) was picked up a small number of times. The germline CDR1 and CDR2 sequences are LGHNA and YNFKEQ. This CDR3 contains 17 residues. V lost 4 bases and J 0 bases, leaving 13 bases between the germline ends. This entry belongs to a study of identifying expanded T cells in peripheral blood. Assay used: immunoSEQ multiplex PCR; TCRdb lists only in-frame clones, some missing. This sample carries approximately 63,000 clones, approximately 89% of them seen once, and the ten largest clones take about 4.5%. Sequenced sample: blood. The clonotype comes from a person aged 18-70 years in good health. This sequence joins TRBV4-2 and TRBJ2-6; D possibly corresponds to TRBD1 (6 bases). The DNA of the CDR3 is TGTGCCAGCAGCCTAGGGGGATCCAGCTCTGGGGCCAACGTCCTGACTTTC. Protein sequence: CASSLGGSSSGANVLTF.